These T cell receptor beta chains were read from a single sample in a study of blood T cell repertoires in COVID-19. Measured with immunoSEQ multiplex PCR; TCRdb has only the in-frame clones, and not every one. The sample yields around 120,000 clones, roughly 79% seen once. The sequenced material came from peripheral blood. All receptors come from a human donor in a cohort sampled during active COVID-19. CDR3s include the opening cysteine and the closing phenylalanine or tryptophan. Fields, in order: clone size, J gene, V gene, D gene, CDR3 length, CDR3 protein, CDR3 DNA. The D gene is left open where the match is weak. Some rows have no size entry. The others give once, few or many, or a class for an expanded clone.

clone size: NA; J gene: TRBJ2-2; V gene: TRBV11-3; D gene: NA; CDR3 length: 12; CDR3 protein: CASSSNTGELFF; CDR3 DNA: TGTGCCAGCAGCTCAAACACCGGGGAGCTGTTTTTT
clone size: few; J gene: TRBJ1-1; V gene: TRBV6-2/TRBV6-3; D gene: NA; CDR3 length: 13; CDR3 protein: CASSYRGGTEAFF; CDR3 DNA: TGTGCCAGCAGTTACAGGGGAGGGACTGAAGCTTTCTTT
clone size: NA; J gene: TRBJ1-1; V gene: TRBV5-1; D gene: TRBD1; CDR3 length: 14; CDR3 protein: CATAPTGLSTEAFF; CDR3 DNA: TGCGCCACCGCCCCGACAGGGTTGTCTACTGAAGCTTTCTTT
clone size: NA; J gene: TRBJ2-1; V gene: TRBV18; D gene: TRBD2; CDR3 length: 16; CDR3 protein: CASSLLTSGVDNEQFF; CDR3 DNA: TGTGCCAGCTCACTCCTGACTAGCGGGGTCGACAATGAGCAGTTCTTC
clone size: NA; J gene: TRBJ1-2; V gene: TRBV27; D gene: TRBD1; CDR3 length: 15; CDR3 protein: CASSPGTEGAYGYTF; CDR3 DNA: TGTGCCAGCAGTCCGGGGACAGAGGGGGCATATGGCTACACCTTC
clone size: NA; J gene: TRBJ1-1; V gene: TRBV18; D gene: NA; CDR3 length: 13; CDR3 protein: CASSPTENTEAFF; CDR3 DNA: TGTGCCAGCTCACCCACAGAGAACACTGAAGCTTTCTTT
clone size: few; J gene: TRBJ2-3; V gene: TRBV7-2; D gene: TRBD2; CDR3 length: 15; CDR3 protein: CASSTLAGGTDTQYF; CDR3 DNA: TGTGCCAGCAGCACGCTAGCGGGGGGGACGGATACGCAGTATTTT
clone size: NA; J gene: TRBJ2-5; V gene: TRBV7-8; D gene: TRBD2; CDR3 length: 17; CDR3 protein: CASSLGQAGETQETQYF; CDR3 DNA: TGTGCCAGCAGCTTGGGTCAAGCGGGGGAAACCCAAGAGACCCAGTACTTC
clone size: NA; J gene: TRBJ2-7; V gene: TRBV7-2; D gene: TRBD1; CDR3 length: 15; CDR3 protein: CASTPGTGLSYEQYF; CDR3 DNA: TGTGCCAGCACCCCCGGGACAGGCCTCTCCTACGAGCAGTACTTC
clone size: NA; J gene: TRBJ2-7; V gene: TRBV7-2; D gene: NA; CDR3 length: 14; CDR3 protein: CASSLAVGSNEQYF; CDR3 DNA: TGTGCCAGCAGCTTGGCCGTCGGGAGCAACGAGCAGTACTTC
clone size: NA; J gene: TRBJ2-6; V gene: TRBV4-1; D gene: TRBD2; CDR3 length: 21; CDR3 protein: CASSQVLAGATRFSGANVLTF; CDR3 DNA: TGCGCCAGCAGCCAAGTACTAGCGGGAGCCACAAGATTCTCTGGGGCCAACGTCCTGACTTTC
clone size: NA; J gene: TRBJ1-5; V gene: TRBV7-2; D gene: TRBD1; CDR3 length: 16; CDR3 protein: CASSFSGGWGNQPQHF; CDR3 DNA: TGTGCCAGCAGCTTTTCAGGGGGCTGGGGCAATCAGCCCCAGCATTTT
clone size: NA; J gene: TRBJ1-2; V gene: TRBV28; D gene: TRBD1; CDR3 length: 15; CDR3 protein: CASSSPGQDHYGYTF; CDR3 DNA: TGTGCCAGCAGTTCCCCGGGACAGGATCACTATGGCTACACCTTC
clone size: NA; J gene: TRBJ2-5; V gene: TRBV6-6; D gene: TRBD1; CDR3 length: 16; CDR3 protein: CASRRPGQGFGETQYF; CDR3 DNA: TGTGCCAGCAGACGTCCGGGACAGGGGTTTGGGGAGACCCAGTACTTC
clone size: NA; J gene: TRBJ1-5; V gene: TRBV24-1; D gene: TRBD1; CDR3 length: 17; CDR3 protein: CATGLGTGGMGNQPQHF; CDR3 DNA: TGTGCCACCGGCTTGGGGACAGGGGGCATGGGCAATCAGCCCCAGCATTTT
clone size: NA; J gene: TRBJ2-7; V gene: TRBV21-1; D gene: NA; CDR3 length: 15; CDR3 protein: CASIPGDTSSYEQYF; CDR3 DNA: TGTGCCAGCATCCCCGGGGACACCTCTTCCTACGAGCAGTACTTC
clone size: NA; J gene: TRBJ1-5; V gene: TRBV7-9; D gene: TRBD1; CDR3 length: 14; CDR3 protein: CASSLDRGAQPQHF; CDR3 DNA: TGTGCCAGCAGCTTAGACAGGGGAGCCCAGCCCCAGCATTTT
clone size: NA; J gene: TRBJ1-3; V gene: TRBV9; D gene: NA; CDR3 length: 17; CDR3 protein: CASSVGGGISSGNTIYF; CDR3 DNA: TGTGCCAGCAGCGTAGGGGGAGGAATCAGCTCTGGAAACACCATATATTTT
clone size: NA; J gene: TRBJ2-5; V gene: TRBV10-3; D gene: TRBD2; CDR3 length: 14; CDR3 protein: CAIGNSSGGETQYF; CDR3 DNA: TGTGCCATCGGCAACTCTAGCGGGGGAGAGACCCAGTACTTC
clone size: NA; J gene: TRBJ1-1; V gene: TRBV2; D gene: TRBD1; CDR3 length: 13; CDR3 protein: CASVKDRDTEAFF; CDR3 DNA: TGTGCCAGCGTAAAAGACAGGGACACTGAAGCTTTCTTT
clone size: NA; J gene: TRBJ1-2; V gene: TRBV6-5; D gene: NA; CDR3 length: 13; CDR3 protein: CASSYGLNYGYTF; CDR3 DNA: TGTGCCAGCAGTTACGGGCTGAACTATGGCTACACCTTC